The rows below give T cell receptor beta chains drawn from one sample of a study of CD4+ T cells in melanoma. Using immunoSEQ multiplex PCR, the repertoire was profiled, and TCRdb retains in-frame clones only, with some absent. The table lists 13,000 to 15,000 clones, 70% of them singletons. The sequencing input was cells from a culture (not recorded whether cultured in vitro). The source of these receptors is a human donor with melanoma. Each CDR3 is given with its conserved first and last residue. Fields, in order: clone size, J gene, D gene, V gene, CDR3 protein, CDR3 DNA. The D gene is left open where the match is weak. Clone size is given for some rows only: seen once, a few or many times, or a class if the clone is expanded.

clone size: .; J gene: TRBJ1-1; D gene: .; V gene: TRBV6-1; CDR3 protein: CASSEGGGRNTEAFF; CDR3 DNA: TGTGCCAGCAGTGAAGGGGGGGGGAGGAACACTGAAGCTTTCTTT
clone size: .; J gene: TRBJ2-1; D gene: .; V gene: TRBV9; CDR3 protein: CASSVATDNEQFF; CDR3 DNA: TGTGCCAGCAGCGTAGCGACCGACAATGAGCAGTTCTTC
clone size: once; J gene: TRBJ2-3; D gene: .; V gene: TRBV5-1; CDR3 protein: CASTHAAADTQYF; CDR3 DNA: TGCGCCAGCACTCACGCTGCGGCAGATACGCAGTATTTT
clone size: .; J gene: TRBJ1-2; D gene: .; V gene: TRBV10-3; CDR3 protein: CAISANLNYGYTF; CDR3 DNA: TGTGCCATCAGTGCGAACTTAAACTATGGCTACACCTTC
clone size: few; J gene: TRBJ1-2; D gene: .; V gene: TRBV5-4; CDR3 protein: CASSSGAYGYTF; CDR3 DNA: TGTGCCAGCAGCTCCGGGGCTTATGGCTACACCTTC
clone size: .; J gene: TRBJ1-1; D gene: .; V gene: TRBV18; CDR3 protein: CASTMDRNTEAFF; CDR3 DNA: TGTGCCAGCACGATGGACAGGAACACTGAAGCTTTCTTT
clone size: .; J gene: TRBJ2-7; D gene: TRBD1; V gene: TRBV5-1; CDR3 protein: CASSFWPGQGFNEQYF; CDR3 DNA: TGCGCCAGCAGCTTCTGGCCGGGACAGGGTTTCAACGAGCAGTACTTC
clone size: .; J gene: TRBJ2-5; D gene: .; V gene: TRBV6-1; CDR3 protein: CASTARGQETQYF; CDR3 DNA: TGTGCCAGTACAGCCCGTGGGCAAGAGACCCAGTACTTC
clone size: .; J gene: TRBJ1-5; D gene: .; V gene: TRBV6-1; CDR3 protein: CASGSSNHNQPQHF; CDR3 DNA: TGTGCCAGCGGGTCTTCAAACCATAATCAGCCCCAGCATTTT
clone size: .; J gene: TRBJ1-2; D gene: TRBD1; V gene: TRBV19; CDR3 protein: CASSNLWDRGPANYGYTF; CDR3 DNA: TGTGCCAGTAGTAACCTTTGGGACAGGGGGCCCGCTAACTATGGCTACACCTTC
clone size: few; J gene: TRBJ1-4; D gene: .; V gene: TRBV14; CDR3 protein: CASSQDPLGGTNEKLFF; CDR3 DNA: TGTGCCAGCAGCCAAGACCCTCTCGGGGGAACTAATGAAAAACTGTTTTTT
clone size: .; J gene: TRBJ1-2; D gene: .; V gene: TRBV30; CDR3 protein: CAWSVRFGYTF; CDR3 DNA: TGTGCCTGGAGTGTAAGGTTCGGCTACACCTTC
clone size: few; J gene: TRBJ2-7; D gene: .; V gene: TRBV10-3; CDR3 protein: CAIRGLLSYEQYF; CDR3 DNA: TGTGCCATCAGGGGACTCTTATCCTACGAGCAGTACTTC
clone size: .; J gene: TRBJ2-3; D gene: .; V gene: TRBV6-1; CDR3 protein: CASSEVPDTTQYF; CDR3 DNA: TGTGCCAGCAGTGAAGTCCCAGACACTACGCAGTATTTT
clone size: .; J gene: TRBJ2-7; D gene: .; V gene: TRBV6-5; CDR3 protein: CASSRDRNYEQYF; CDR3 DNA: TGTGCCAGCAGTCGGGACCGCAACTACGAGCAGTACTTC
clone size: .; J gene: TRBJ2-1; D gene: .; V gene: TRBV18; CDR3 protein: CASSTIDNEQFF; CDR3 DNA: TGTGCCAGCTCAACCATTGACAATGAGCAGTTCTTC
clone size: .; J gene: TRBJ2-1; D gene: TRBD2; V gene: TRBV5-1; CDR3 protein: CASSLRGGSAYNEQFF; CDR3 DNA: TGCGCCAGCAGCCTACGGGGGGGGAGTGCCTACAATGAGCAGTTCTTC
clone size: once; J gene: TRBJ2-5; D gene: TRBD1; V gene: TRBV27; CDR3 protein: CASSSGDREQETQYF; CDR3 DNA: TGTGCCAGCAGTTCCGGTGACAGGGAACAAGAGACCCAGTACTTC
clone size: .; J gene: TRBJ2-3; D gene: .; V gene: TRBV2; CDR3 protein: CASSVAGTDTQYF; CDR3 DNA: TGTGCCAGCAGTGTTGCCGGGACAGATACGCAGTATTTT
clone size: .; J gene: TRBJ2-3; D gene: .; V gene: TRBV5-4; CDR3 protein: CASSPGPPVPDSTDTQYF; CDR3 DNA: TGTGCCAGCAGCCCTGGACCCCCGGTTCCCGATAGCACAGATACGCAGTATTTT
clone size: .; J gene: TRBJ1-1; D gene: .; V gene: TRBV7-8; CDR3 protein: CASVRGEMNTEAFF; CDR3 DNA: TGTGCCAGCGTCCGAGGAGAAATGAACACTGAAGCTTTCTTT
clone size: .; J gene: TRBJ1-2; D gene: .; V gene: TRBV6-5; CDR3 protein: CASKEQGFDYGYTF; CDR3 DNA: TGTGCCAGCAAAGAACAGGGATTTGACTATGGCTACACCTTC
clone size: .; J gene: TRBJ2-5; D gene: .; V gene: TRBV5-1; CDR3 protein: CASTRGEGQETQYF; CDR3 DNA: TGCGCCAGCACCAGAGGTGAGGGGCAAGAGACCCAGTACTTC
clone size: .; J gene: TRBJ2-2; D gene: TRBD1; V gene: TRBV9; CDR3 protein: CASSVAGQGRTGELFF; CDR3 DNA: TGTGCCAGCAGCGTAGCCGGACAGGGGCGCACCGGGGAGCTGTTTTTT
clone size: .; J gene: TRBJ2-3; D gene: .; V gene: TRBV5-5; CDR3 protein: CASSLFQSTGPRTDTQYF; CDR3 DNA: TGTGCCAGCAGCTTATTCCAAAGTACAGGGCCTAGGACAGATACGCAGTATTTT
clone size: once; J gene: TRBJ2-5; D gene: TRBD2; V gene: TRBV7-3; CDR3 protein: CASSLSLAGGQETQYF; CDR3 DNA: TGTGCCAGCAGCTTAAGCCTAGCGGGGGGCCAAGAGACCCAGTACTTC
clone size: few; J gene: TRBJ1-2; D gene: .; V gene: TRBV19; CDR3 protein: CASSAPGGSSYGYTF; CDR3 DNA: TGTGCCAGTAGTGCACCGGGGGGATCCTCCTATGGCTACACCTTC
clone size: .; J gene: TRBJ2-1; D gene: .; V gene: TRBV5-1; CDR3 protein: CASSLGGGKYNEQFF; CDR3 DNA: TGCGCCAGCAGCTTGGGAGGGGGGAAGTACAATGAGCAGTTCTTC
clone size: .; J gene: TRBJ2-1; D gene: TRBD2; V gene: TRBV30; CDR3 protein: CAWASGGYAEQFF; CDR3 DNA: TGTGCCTGGGCTAGCGGGGGTTACGCTGAGCAGTTCTTC
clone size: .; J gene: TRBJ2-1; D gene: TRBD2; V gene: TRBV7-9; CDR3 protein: CASSASGGAPGEQFF; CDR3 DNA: TGTGCCAGCAGCGCTAGCGGGGGGGCCCCCGGGGAGCAGTTCTTC
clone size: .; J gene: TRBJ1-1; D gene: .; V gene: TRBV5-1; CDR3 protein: CASALEVNTEAFF; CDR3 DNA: TGCGCCAGCGCACTCGAGGTGAACACTGAAGCTTTCTTT
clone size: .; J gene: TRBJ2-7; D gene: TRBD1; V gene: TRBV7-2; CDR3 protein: CASSSTRQGHEQYF; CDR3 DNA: TGTGCCAGCAGCTCAACCCGACAGGGCCACGAGCAGTACTTC
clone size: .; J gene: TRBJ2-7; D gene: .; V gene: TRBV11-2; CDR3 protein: CASSFLKGTQLEQYF; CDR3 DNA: TGTGCCAGCAGCTTTCTTAAGGGAACCCAGCTCGAGCAGTACTTC
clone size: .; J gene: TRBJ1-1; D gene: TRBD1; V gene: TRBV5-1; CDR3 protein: CASSSGQGGTEAFF; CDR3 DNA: TGCGCCAGCAGCTCCGGACAGGGAGGCACTGAAGCTTTCTTT
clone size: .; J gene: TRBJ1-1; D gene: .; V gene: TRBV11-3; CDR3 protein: CASSFRSGRGGTEAFF; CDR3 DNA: TGTGCCAGCAGCTTTCGGTCGGGAAGAGGTGGCACTGAAGCTTTCTTT
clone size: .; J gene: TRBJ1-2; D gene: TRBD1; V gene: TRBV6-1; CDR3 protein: CASRRQGNYGYTF; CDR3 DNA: TGTGCCAGCAGGAGACAGGGCAACTATGGCTACACCTTC
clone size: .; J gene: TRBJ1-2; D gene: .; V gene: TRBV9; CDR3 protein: CASTVGWARSYGYTF; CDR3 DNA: TGTGCCAGCACCGTAGGTTGGGCGCGGAGCTATGGCTACACCTTC
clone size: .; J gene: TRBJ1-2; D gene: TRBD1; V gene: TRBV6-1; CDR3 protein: CASSVGRGRANYGYTF; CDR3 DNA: TGTGCCAGCAGTGTGGGGAGGGGGCGAGCGAACTATGGCTACACCTTC
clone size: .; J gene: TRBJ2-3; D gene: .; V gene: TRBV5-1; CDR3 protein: CASSSGGLAGTDTQYF; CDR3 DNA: TGCGCCAGCAGCTCGGGCGGACTGGCTGGTACAGATACGCAGTATTTT
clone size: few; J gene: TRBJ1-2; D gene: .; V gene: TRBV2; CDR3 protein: CASRPGSFYGYTF; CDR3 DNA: TGTGCCAGCAGGCCAGGGAGTTTTTATGGCTACACCTTC
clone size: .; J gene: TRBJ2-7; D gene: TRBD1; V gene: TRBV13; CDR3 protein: CASSVGQAYEQYF; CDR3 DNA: TGTGCCAGCAGCGTGGGACAGGCCTACGAGCAGTACTTC
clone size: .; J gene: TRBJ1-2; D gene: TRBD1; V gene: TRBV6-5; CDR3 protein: CASSGTGDPDYGYTF; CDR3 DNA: TGTGCCAGCAGTGGGACAGGGGATCCGGACTATGGCTACACCTTC